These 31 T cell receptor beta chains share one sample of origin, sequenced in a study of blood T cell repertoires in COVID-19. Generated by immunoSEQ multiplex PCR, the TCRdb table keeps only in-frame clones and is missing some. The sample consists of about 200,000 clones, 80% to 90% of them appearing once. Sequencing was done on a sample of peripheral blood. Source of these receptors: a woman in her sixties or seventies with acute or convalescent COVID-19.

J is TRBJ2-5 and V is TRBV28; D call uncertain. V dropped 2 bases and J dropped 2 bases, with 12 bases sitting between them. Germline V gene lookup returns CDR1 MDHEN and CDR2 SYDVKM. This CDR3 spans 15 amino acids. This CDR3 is CASSLTTSGQETQYF. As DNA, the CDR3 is TGTGCCAGCAGTTTAACGACTTCCGGTCAAGAGACCCAGTACTTC.

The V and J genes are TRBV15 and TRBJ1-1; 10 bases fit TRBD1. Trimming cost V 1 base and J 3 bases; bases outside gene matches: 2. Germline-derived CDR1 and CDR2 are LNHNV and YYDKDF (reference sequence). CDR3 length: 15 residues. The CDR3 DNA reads TGTGCCACCAGCAGAGTGACAGGGGGCTACACTGAAGCTTTCTTT. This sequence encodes CATSRVTGGYTEAFF. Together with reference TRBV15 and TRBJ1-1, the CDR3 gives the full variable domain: DAMVIQNPRYQVTQFGKPVTLSCSQTLNHNVMYWYQQKSSQAPKLLFHYYDKDFNNEADTPDNFQSRRPNTSFCFLDIRSPGLGDTAMYLCATSRVTGGYTEAFFGQGTRLTVV.

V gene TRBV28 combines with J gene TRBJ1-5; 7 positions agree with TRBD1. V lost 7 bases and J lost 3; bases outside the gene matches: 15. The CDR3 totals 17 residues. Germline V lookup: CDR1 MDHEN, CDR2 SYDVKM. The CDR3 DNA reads TGTGCCAGCAACCATTGGGACAGCCGGCCTTCCAATCAGCCCCAGCATTTT. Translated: CASNHWDSRPSNQPQHF. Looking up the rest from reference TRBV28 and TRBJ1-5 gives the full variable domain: DVKVTQSSRYLVKRTGEKVFLECVQDMDHENMFWYRQDPGLGLRLIYFSYDVKMKEKGDIPEGYSVSREKKERFSLILESASTNQTSMYLCASNHWDSRPSNQPQHFGDGTRLSIL.

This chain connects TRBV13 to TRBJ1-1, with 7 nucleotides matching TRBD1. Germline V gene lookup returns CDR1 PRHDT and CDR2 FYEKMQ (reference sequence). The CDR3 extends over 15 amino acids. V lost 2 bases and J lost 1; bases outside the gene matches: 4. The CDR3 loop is CASSLTGASNTEAFF. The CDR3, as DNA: TGTGCCAGCAGCTTAACAGGGGCCTCGAACACTGAAGCTTTCTTT. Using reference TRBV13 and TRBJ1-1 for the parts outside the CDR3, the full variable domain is AAGVIQSPRHLIKEKRETATLKCYPIPRHDTVYWYQQGPGQDPQFLISFYEKMQSDKGSIPDRFSAQQFSDYHSELNMSSLELGDSALYFCASSLTGASNTEAFFGQGTRLTVV.

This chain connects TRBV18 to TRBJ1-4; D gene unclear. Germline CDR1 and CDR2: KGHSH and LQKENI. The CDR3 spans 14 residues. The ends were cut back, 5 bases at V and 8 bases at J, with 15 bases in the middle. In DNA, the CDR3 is TGTGCCAGCTCAACTCTGGCGGTTCGGGAAAAACTGTTTTTT. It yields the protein CASSTLAVREKLFF.

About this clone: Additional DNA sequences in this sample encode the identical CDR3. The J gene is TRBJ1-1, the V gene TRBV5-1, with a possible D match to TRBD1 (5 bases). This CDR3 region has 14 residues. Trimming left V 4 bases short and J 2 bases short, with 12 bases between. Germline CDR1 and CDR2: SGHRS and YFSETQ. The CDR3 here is CASSTQGGNTEAFF. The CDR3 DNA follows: TGCGCCAGCAGCACGCAGGGAGGTAACACTGAAGCTTTCTTT. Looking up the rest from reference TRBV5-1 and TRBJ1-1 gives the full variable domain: KAGVTQTPRYLIKTRGQQVTLSCSPISGHRSVSWYQQTPGQGLQFLFEYFSETQRNKGNFPGRFSGRQFSNSRSEMNVSTLELGDSALYLCASSTQGGNTEAFFGQGTRLTVV.

CDR3 sequence reads: CASSQEIGVASITDTQYF. CDR3 DNA: TGCGCCAGCAGTCAAGAAATCGGGGTAGCGTCGATCACAGATACGCAGTATTTT. The rearrangement joins TRBV5-1 to TRBJ2-3; maybe TRBD2 (5 bases). V was trimmed by 5 bases and J by 2 bases, leaving 24 bases between them. The germline V gene has CDR1 SGHRS and CDR2 YFSETQ. The CDR3 consists of 18 residues.

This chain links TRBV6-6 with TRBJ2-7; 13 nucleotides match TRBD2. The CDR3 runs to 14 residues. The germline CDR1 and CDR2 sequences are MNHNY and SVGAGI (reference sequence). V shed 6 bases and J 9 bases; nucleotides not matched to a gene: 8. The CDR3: CASSETSGRRWQYF. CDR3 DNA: TGTGCCAGCAGCGAGACTAGCGGGAGGAGGTGGCAGTACTTC.

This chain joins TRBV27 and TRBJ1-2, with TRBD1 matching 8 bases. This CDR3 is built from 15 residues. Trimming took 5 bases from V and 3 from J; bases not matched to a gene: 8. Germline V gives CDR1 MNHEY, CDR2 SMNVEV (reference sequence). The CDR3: CASSPQLGQDYGYTF. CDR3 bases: TGTGCCAGCAGTCCCCAGTTGGGACAGGACTATGGCTACACCTTC.

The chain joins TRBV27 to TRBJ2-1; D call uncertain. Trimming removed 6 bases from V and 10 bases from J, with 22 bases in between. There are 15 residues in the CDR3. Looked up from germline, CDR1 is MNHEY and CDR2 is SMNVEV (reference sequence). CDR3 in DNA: TGTGCCAGCAGCCCCGGCGGCGGTCTATCTAGGGAGCAGTTCTTC. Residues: CASSPGGGLSREQFF.

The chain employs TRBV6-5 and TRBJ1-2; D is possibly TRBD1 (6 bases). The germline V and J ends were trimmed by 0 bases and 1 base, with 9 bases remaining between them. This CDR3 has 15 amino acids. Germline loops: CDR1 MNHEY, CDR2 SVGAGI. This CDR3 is CASSYSGADNYGYTF. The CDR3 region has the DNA TGTGCCAGCAGTTACTCGGGGGCGGATAACTATGGCTACACCTTC.

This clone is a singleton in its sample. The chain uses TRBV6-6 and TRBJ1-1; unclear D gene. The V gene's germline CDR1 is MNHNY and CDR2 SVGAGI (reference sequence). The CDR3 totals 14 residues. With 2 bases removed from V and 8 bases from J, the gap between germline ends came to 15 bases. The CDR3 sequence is CASSYAPSAGEAFF. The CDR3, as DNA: TGTGCCAGCAGTTACGCCCCCTCGGCGGGGGAAGCTTTCTTT.

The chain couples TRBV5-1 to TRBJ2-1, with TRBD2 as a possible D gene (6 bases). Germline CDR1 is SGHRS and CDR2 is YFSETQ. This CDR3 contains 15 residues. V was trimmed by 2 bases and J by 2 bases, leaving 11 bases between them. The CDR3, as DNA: TGCGCCAGCAGCTTCGTAGCGGCAACCTACAATGAGCAGTTCTTC. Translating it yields CASSFVAATYNEQFF.

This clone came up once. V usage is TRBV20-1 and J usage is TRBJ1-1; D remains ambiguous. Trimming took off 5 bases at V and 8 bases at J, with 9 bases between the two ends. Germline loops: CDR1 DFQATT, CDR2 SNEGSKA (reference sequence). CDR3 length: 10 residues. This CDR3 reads CSAYRSEAFF. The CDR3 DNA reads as TGCAGTGCTTACCGGTCAGAAGCTTTCTTT.

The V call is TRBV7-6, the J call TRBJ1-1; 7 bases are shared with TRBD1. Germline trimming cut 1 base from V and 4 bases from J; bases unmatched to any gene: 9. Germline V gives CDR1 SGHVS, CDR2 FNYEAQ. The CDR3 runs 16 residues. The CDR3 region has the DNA TGTGCCAGCAGCTTAGGGGTGACAGGGTTAGTCACTGAAGCTTTCTTT. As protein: CASSLGVTGLVTEAFF.

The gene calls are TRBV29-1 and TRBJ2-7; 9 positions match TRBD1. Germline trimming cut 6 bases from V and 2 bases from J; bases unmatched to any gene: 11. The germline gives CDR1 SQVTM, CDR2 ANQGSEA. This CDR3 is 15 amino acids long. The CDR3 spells CSVKISGTGPYEQYF. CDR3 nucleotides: TGCAGCGTCAAAATAAGCGGGACAGGGCCCTACGAGCAGTACTTC.

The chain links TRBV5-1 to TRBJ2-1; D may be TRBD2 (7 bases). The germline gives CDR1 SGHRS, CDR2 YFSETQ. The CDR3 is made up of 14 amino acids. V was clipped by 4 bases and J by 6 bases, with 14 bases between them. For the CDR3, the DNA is TGCGCCAGCAGCAGAGGGGGGGTTACCAATGAGCAGTTCTTC. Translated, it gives CASSRGGVTNEQFF.

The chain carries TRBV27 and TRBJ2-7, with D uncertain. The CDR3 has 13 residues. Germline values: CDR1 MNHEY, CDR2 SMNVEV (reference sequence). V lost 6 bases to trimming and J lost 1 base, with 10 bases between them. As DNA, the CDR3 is TGTGCCAGCAGGCGCCACGAGTCCTACGAGCAGTACTTC. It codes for CASRRHESYEQYF.

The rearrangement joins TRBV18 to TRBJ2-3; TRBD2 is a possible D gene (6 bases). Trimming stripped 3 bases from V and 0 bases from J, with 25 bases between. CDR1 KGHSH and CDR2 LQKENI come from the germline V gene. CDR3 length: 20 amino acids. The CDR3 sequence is CASSPLGSGDELWSTDTQYF. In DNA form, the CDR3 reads TGTGCCAGCTCACCCCTCGGTAGCGGCGATGAGTTATGGAGCACAGATACGCAGTATTTT. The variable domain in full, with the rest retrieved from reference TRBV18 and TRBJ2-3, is NAGVMQNPRHLVRRRGQEARLRCSPMKGHSHVYWYRQLPEEGLKFMVYLQKENIIDESGMPKERFSAEFPKEGPSILRIQQVVRGDSAAYFCASSPLGSGDELWSTDTQYFGPGTRLTVL.

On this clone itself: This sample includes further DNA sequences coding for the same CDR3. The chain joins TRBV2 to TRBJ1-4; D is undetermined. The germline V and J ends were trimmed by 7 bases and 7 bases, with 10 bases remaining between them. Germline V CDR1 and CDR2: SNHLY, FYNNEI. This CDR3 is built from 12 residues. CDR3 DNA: TGTGCCAGCACTATCGGGGTTGAAAAACTGTTTTTT. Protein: CASTIGVEKLFF.

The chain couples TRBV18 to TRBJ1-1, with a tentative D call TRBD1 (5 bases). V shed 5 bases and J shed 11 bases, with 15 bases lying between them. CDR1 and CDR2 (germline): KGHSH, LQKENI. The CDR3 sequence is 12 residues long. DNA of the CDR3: TGTGCCAGCTCATCCCGACAGAAGACGGCTTTCTTT. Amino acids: CASSSRQKTAFF. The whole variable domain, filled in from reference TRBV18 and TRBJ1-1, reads NAGVMQNPRHLVRRRGQEARLRCSPMKGHSHVYWYRQLPEEGLKFMVYLQKENIIDESGMPKERFSAEFPKEGPSILRIQQVVRGDSAAYFCASSSRQKTAFFGQGTRLTVV.

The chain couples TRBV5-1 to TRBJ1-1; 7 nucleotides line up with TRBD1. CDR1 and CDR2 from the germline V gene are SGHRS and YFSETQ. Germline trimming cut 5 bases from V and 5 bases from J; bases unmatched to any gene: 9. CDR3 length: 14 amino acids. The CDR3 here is CASRLQGWETEAFF. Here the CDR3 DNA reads TGCGCCAGCAGACTACAGGGGTGGGAAACTGAAGCTTTCTTT.

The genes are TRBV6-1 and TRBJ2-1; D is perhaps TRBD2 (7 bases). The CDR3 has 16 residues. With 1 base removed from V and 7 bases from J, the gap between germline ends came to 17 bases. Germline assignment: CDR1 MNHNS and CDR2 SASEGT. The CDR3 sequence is CASSEGRGGWVNEQFF. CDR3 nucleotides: TGTGCCAGCAGTGAAGGGAGGGGGGGCTGGGTTAATGAGCAGTTCTTC.

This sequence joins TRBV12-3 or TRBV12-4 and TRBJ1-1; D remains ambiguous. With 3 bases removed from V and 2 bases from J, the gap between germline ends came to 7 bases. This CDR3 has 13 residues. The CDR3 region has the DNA TGTGCCAGCAGTTTCGGAGACAACACTGAAGCTTTCTTT. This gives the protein CASSFGDNTEAFF.

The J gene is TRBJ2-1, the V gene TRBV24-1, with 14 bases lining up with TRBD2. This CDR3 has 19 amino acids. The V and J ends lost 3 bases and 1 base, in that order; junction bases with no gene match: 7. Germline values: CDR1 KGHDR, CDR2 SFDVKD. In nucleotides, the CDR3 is TGTGCCACCAGTGATCCCGGGACTAGCGGGAGAAAGTCCTACAATGAGCAGTTCTTC. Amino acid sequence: CATSDPGTSGRKSYNEQFF.

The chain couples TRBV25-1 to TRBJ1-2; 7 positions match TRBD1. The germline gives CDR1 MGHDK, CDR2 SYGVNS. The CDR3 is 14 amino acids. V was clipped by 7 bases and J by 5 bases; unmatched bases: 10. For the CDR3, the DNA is TGTGCCAGCACCAGACAGGGAGATAGATATGGCTACACCTTC. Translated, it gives CASTRQGDRYGYTF.

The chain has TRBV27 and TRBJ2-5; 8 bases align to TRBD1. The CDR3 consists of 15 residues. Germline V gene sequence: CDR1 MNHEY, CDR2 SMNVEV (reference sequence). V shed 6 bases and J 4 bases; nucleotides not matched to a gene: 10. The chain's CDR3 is CASRWTGRAVETQYF. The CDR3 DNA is TGTGCCAGCAGATGGACAGGGCGGGCGGTAGAGACCCAGTACTTC.

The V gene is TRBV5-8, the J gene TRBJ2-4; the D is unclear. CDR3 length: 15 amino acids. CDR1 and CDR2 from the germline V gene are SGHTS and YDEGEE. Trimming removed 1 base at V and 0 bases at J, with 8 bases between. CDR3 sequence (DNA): TGTGCCAGCAGCTTGCGGAGTGGAGCCAAAAACATTCAGTACTTC. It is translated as CASSLRSGAKNIQYF.

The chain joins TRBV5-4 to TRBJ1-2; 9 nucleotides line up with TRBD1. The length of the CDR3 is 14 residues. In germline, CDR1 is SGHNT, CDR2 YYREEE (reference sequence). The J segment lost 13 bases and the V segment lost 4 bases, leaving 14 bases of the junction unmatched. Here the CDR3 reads CASSRGQGGEGGTF. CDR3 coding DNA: TGTGCCAGCAGCAGGGGACAGGGTGGCGAGGGAGGCACCTTC. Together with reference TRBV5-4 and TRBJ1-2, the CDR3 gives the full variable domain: ETGVTQSPTHLIKTRGQQVTLRCSSQSGHNTVSWYQQALGQGPQFIFQYYREEENGRGNFPPRFSGLQFPNYSSELNVNALELDDSALYLCASSRGQGGEGGTFGSGTRLTVV.

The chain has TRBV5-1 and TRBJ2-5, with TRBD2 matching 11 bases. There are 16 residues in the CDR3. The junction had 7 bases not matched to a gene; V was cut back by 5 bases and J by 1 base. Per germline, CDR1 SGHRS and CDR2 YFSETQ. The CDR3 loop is CASRPGTSGVQETQYF. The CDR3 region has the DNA TGCGCCAGCAGACCCGGGACTAGCGGAGTCCAAGAGACCCAGTACTTC.

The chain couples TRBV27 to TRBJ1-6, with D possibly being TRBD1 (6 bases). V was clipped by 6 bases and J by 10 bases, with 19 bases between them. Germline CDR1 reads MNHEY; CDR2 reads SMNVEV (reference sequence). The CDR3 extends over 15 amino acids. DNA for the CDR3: TGTGCCAGCAGCCTACAACAGGGATGGGAATCACCCCTCCACTTT. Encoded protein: CASSLQQGWESPLHF.